This T cell receptor (beta chain) was sequenced in a study of high-grade serous ovarian cancer treatment subgroups. The CDR3 loop spans 15 amino acids. CDR1 and CDR2 from the germline V gene are LGHNA and YNFKEQ. Trimming pared 0 bases from V and 4 bases from J, leaving 10 bases between. The tumor samples were collected prior to definitive surgery or chemotherapy. Profiling relied on immunoSEQ multiplex PCR, and the TCRdb table lists in-frame clones only, not all of them. In the table there are about 2,100 clones, more than 65% of which are singletons. This TCR was sampled from a human donor with high-grade serous ovarian cancer. Material for sequencing was tumor tissue. V usage is TRBV4-2 and J usage is TRBJ2-1; no definite D call. Here the CDR3 DNA reads TGTGCCAGCAGCCAAGATCTTGAGGTTTACAATGAGCAGTTCTTC. As protein: CASSQDLEVYNEQFF.